This T cell receptor beta chain derives from a study of T cell clonotyping in hematopoietic cell transplantation. Study-level points and caveats: Pathologically expanded recipient clonotypes increased progressively from day 30 to day 180 as diversity fell.

Notes on this clone: Its antigen is unidentified.

V lost 5 bases, J lost 1 base, and 1 base stayed unmatched. This CDR3 spans 13 amino acids. Germline V gene sequence: CDR1 SEHNR, CDR2 FQNEAQ (reference sequence). Assay: immunoSEQ multiplex PCR; the TCRdb copy retains only in-frame clones and omits some. There are more than 70,000 clones in the sample; 90% to 96% occur only once, and about 1.8% lies in the top ten. The sample's time point: recipient sample about 28 days before transplant, after cytoreduction. Blood collection times were about day -28 and days 30, 100, 180 posttransplant. The source material was peripheral blood mononuclear cells, sampled before stem cell transplant. This TCR derives from a woman aged 45 to 65 with acute myeloid leukemia. Some clones in this sample may be carry-over from other donors' samples. The rearrangement links TRBV7-9 to TRBJ1-2; 7 positions match TRBD1. This chain's CDR3 is CASSRQGNYGYTF. CDR3 nucleotide sequence: TGTGCCAGCAGCCGACAGGGTAACTATGGCTACACCTTC.